The 5 T cell receptor beta chains listed next were all sequenced from one sample in a study of spatial heterogeneity in lung cancer. Stated time point: sample taken at primary tumor resection. Whole RNA from tumor, nontumor lung or frozen PBMC was sequenced unsorted. Each CDR3 protein gets one entry after TCRdb re-called the 5' RACE reads with MiXCR. Among 45,000 or so distinct CDR3 sequences listed, less than 8.5% were seen once. Sequencing was performed on PBMCs, taken at surgery. The receptors originated from a female donor with early-stage non-small cell lung cancer.

This clonotype was found a few times. This chain links TRBV14 with TRBJ1-4; tentatively, D is TRBD1 (5 bases). Per germline, CDR1 SGHDN and CDR2 FVKESK. The CDR3 spans 13 residues. Trimming stripped 4 bases from V and 8 bases from J, with 11 bases between. The CDR3 sequence: CASSRGTGEKLFF. CDR3 nucleotide sequence: TGTGCCAGCAGCCGGGGGACCGGCGAAAAACTGTTTTTT.

Many counts were recorded for this clonotype. This chain joins TRBV6-2 or TRBV6-3 and TRBJ2-1, with D tentatively TRBD2 (6 bases). Germline lookup yields CDR1 MNHEY and CDR2 SVGEGT. The CDR3 loop spans 12 amino acids. V was pared by 7 bases and J by 10 bases, with 14 bases between. CDR3 bases: TGTGCCAGCAAATTGGGGGGTAGAGAGCAGTTCTTC. This gives the protein CASKLGGREQFF.

Ten or more counts support this clonotype. J is TRBJ2-7 and V is TRBV4-1, with TRBD1 as a possible D gene (6 bases). Trimming shortened V by 9 bases and J by 1 base, and 16 bases separated the two germline ends. Germline loops: CDR1 MGHRA, CDR2 YSYEKL. The CDR3 runs to 14 residues. The CDR3 DNA reads TGCGCCAGTAAATTTTGGGACACTTCCTACGAGCAGTACTTC. It is translated as CASKFWDTSYEQYF.

This clonotype was counted many times. J is TRBJ1-6 and V is TRBV6-5; 7 bases match TRBD1. CDR3 length: 18 residues. Per germline, CDR1 MNHEY and CDR2 SVGAGI. The junction had 14 bases not matched to a gene; V was cut back by 5 bases and J by 4 bases. The CDR3 region has the DNA TGTGCCAGCAGTCAACTCTTCCAGACGGGACAGTATAATTCACCCCTCCACTTT. Translation: CASSQLFQTGQYNSPLHF.

This clonotype was seen ten or more times. The CDR3 loop is CASRQVNTEAFF. Written as DNA, the CDR3 is TGTGCCAGCAGACAGGTGAACACTGAAGCTTTCTTT. The V gene is TRBV7-6, the J gene TRBJ1-1; D is possibly TRBD1 (5 bases). The CDR3 is made up of 12 amino acids. The V and J ends lost 6 bases and 0 bases respectively, with 5 bases between them. In germline, CDR1 is SGHVS, CDR2 FNYEAQ.